The 24 T cell receptor beta chains below come from one sample, sequenced in a study of shared clonotypes between healthy human individuals. CD45RO-negative CD8 cells positively selected for CCR7 made up the naive population, which excluded terminally differentiated effector memory CD45RA+ cells. Some clones are missing from TCRdb's copy, which holds only in-frame ones; the method was immunoSEQ multiplex PCR. The table records roughly 850,000 clones, roughly 96% of them present only once. Material: naive CD8+ T cells sorted from blood. The source of these receptors is a young man in good health.

Of note for this clone: Other nucleotide sequences from this sample produce the same CDR3. This chain uses TRBV18 with TRBJ1-1; 8 bases fit TRBD1. V trimming: 4 bases; J trimming: 11 bases; junction bases outside the gene matches: 9. CDR1 and CDR2 (germline): KGHSH, LQKENI. The CDR3 length is 13 residues. CDR3 in DNA: TGTGCCAGCTCACTGGGGACAGGTGAAATGGCTTTCTTT. The encoded protein is CASSLGTGEMAFF.

The chain uses TRBV28 and TRBJ2-7, with 12 positions matching TRBD1. CDR1 MDHEN and CDR2 SYDVKM come from the germline V gene. The CDR3 covers 15 residues. V shed 7 bases, J shed 5 bases, and the junction held 9 bases outside the gene matches. The CDR3 here is CASNTGTGGEDEQYF. The CDR3 DNA sequence: TGTGCCAGCAACACCGGGACAGGGGGCGAGGACGAGCAGTACTTC.

V gene TRBV5-8 combines with J gene TRBJ2-7; either TRBD1 or TRBD2 may supply D (5 bases each). Germline assignment: CDR1 SGHTS and CDR2 YDEGEE. Trimming removed 4 bases at V and 4 bases at J, with 18 bases between. This CDR3 has 15 residues. The CDR3 reads CASSHRDPIVYEQYF. The CDR3, as DNA: TGTGCCAGCAGCCACCGGGACCCAATCGTATACGAGCAGTACTTC. Filled out from reference TRBV5-8 and TRBJ2-7, the complete variable domain reads EAGVTQSPTHLIKTRGQQATLRCSPISGHTSVYWYQQALGLGLQFLLWYDEGEERNRGNFPPRFSGRQFPNYSSELNVNALELEDSALYLCASSHRDPIVYEQYFGPGTRLTVT.

V usage is TRBV2 and J usage is TRBJ2-1, with 8 nucleotides matching TRBD2. CDR1 is SNHLY, CDR2 FYNNEI, per germline. The CDR3 is 16 amino acids. V lost 5 bases to trimming and J lost 3 bases; unmatched junction nucleotides: 9. The CDR3 protein is CASSPGSGSVYNEQFF. CDR3 in DNA: TGTGCCAGCAGTCCGGGGAGCGGGAGTGTCTACAATGAGCAGTTCTTC.

The chain has TRBV7-9 and TRBJ2-5; D may match TRBD1 or TRBD2 (7 bases each). The CDR3 extends over 14 amino acids. The ends were cut back, 5 bases at V and 5 bases at J, with 15 bases in the middle. Germline values: CDR1 SEHNR, CDR2 FQNEAQ (reference sequence). In DNA, the CDR3 is TGTGCCAGCAGCAACTCAGGGGGGGAGGAGACCCAGTACTTC. Its protein is CASSNSGGEETQYF.

The V gene is TRBV7-9, the J gene TRBJ2-3; D is unresolved. This CDR3 contains 16 residues. CDR1 and CDR2 (germline): SEHNR, FQNEAQ (reference sequence). V lost 2 bases and J lost 4, with 16 bases in between. The CDR3, as DNA: TGTGCCAGCAGCTTACCACTATCACTGGGTTCAGATACGCAGTATTTT. Translated, it gives CASSLPLSLGSDTQYF.

This clone was picked up one time. The rearrangement joins TRBV6-6 to TRBJ2-7; D tentatively reads TRBD1 or TRBD2 (5 bases each). The germline V and J ends were trimmed by 0 bases and 3 bases, with 6 bases remaining between them. There are 13 residues in the CDR3. Per the germline V gene, CDR1 is MNHNY and CDR2 is SVGAGI (reference sequence). Written as DNA, the CDR3 is TGTGCCAGCAGTTACTCGAGGGGCTACGAGCAGTACTTC. Its protein product is CASSYSRGYEQYF.

This clone was counted only a few times. This rearrangement joins TRBV6-1 to TRBJ2-1; D remains ambiguous. The CDR3 extends over 11 amino acids. V dropped 8 bases and J dropped 6 bases, with 8 bases sitting between them. Germline-derived CDR1 and CDR2 are MNHNS and SASEGT. The CDR3 is CASPLRNEQFF. In nucleotides, the CDR3 is TGTGCCAGCCCTTTGCGCAATGAGCAGTTCTTC.

This sequence joins TRBV11-2 and TRBJ1-1, with TRBD1 matching over 7 bases. The V gene end was trimmed by 6 bases and the J gene end by 5 bases; junction bases not matched to a gene: 18. Germline V gives CDR1 SGHAT, CDR2 FQNNGV. This CDR3 comprises 17 residues. The CDR3 loop is CASRIKDRFDGGTEAFF. CDR3 in DNA: TGTGCCAGCAGAATAAAGGACAGGTTCGACGGGGGTACTGAAGCTTTCTTT.

This clone was recorded only once. CDR3 sequence: CASSPDTSSYNEQFF. The CDR3 DNA sequence: TGTGCCAGCAGCCCGGACACCAGCTCCTACAATGAGCAGTTCTTC. The V and J genes are TRBV7-9 and TRBJ2-1, with a tentative D call TRBD1 (5 bases). Germline CDR1 is SEHNR and CDR2 is FQNEAQ (reference sequence). V lost 5 bases, J lost 0 bases, and 11 bases lay in between. The CDR3 is 15 residues long. Complete variable domain (other parts from reference TRBV7-9 and TRBJ2-1): DTGVSQNPRHKITKRGQNVTFRCDPISEHNRLYWYRQTLGQGPEFLTYFQNEAQLEKSRLLSDRFSAERPKGSFSTLEIQRTEQGDSAMYLCASSPDTSSYNEQFFGPGTRLTVL.

The V and J genes are TRBV6-1 and TRBJ1-2, with no clear D. V lost 2 bases and J lost 6, with 16 bases in between. Germline values: CDR1 MNHNS, CDR2 SASEGT. The CDR3 totals 15 residues. The DNA of the CDR3 is TGTGCCAGCAGTGAACCCGGGGAGGTTTTACATGGCTACACCTTC. Translation: CASSEPGEVLHGYTF.

The rearrangement uses TRBV19 and TRBJ2-1; 9 bases align to TRBD2. The CDR3 has 14 amino acids. J was trimmed by 8 bases and V by 7 bases; bases with no gene match: 9. The V gene's germline CDR1 is LNHDA and CDR2 SQIVND (reference sequence). CDR3 nucleotide sequence: TGTGCCAGTAAGCGGGCTAGCGGGATCGATGAGCAGTTCTTC. Translated, it gives CASKRASGIDEQFF.

The J gene is TRBJ2-5, the V gene TRBV5-6, with 8 positions matching TRBD1. Looked up from germline, CDR1 is SGHDT and CDR2 is YYEEEE. V lost 5 bases and J lost 1; bases outside the gene matches: 7. CDR3 size: 15 residues. For the CDR3, the DNA is TGTGCCAGCAGTGCCCCGGACAGGGCCCAAGAGACCCAGTACTTC. It is translated as CASSAPDRAQETQYF. Supplemented by reference TRBV5-6 and TRBJ2-5, the full variable domain reads DAGVTQSPTHLIKTRGQQVTLRCSPKSGHDTVSWYQQALGQGPQFIFQYYEEEERQRGNFPDRFSGHQFPNYSSELNVNALLLGDSALYLCASSAPDRAQETQYFGPGTRLLVL.

The V and J genes are TRBV28 and TRBJ2-1; D call uncertain. Germline loops: CDR1 MDHEN, CDR2 SYDVKM. This CDR3 contains 15 residues. The germline V and J ends were trimmed by 2 bases and 5 bases, with 13 bases remaining between them. The CDR3 sequence is CASSLNPSLHNEQFF. CDR3 nucleotide sequence: TGTGCCAGCAGTTTAAATCCATCGCTACACAATGAGCAGTTCTTC.

This chain uses TRBV27 with TRBJ2-1; D unresolved. The CDR3 consists of 14 residues. The ends were cut back, 7 bases at V and 6 bases at J, with 16 bases in the middle. Germline V lookup: CDR1 MNHEY, CDR2 SMNVEV (reference sequence). The CDR3 reads CASKVGQATNEQFF. The CDR3 DNA reads as TGTGCCAGCAAAGTGGGCCAAGCAACCAATGAGCAGTTCTTC.

This CDR3 is CASSPDRVYEQYF. In DNA form, the CDR3 reads TGTGCCAGCAGTCCGGACAGGGTCTACGAGCAGTACTTC. The V call is TRBV6-6, the J call TRBJ2-7, with 8 bases that match TRBD1. CDR3 length: 13 amino acids. Germline V CDR1 and CDR2: MNHNY, SVGAGI (reference sequence). Germline trimming cut 5 bases from V and 3 bases from J; bases unmatched to any gene: 3.

The chain employs TRBV5-6 and TRBJ2-3, with D unclear. The CDR3 is 13 residues long. Germline CDR1 SGHDT, CDR2 YYEEEE. V was cut by 1 base and J by 0 bases, with 3 bases left in between. The DNA of the CDR3 is TGTGCCAGCAGCTTGAGCAGCACAGATACGCAGTATTTT. Its protein product is CASSLSSTDTQYF.

The chain's CDR3 is CASSLAGTSGTYEQYF. CDR3 coding DNA: TGTGCCAGCAGCTTAGCAGGGACTAGCGGAACCTACGAGCAGTACTTC. The chain employs TRBV11-2 and TRBJ2-7; 11 bases match TRBD2. Germline V CDR1 and CDR2: SGHAT, FQNNGV. Trimming took 1 base from V and 2 from J; bases not matched to a gene: 4. The CDR3 is made up of 16 amino acids.

The chain employs TRBV9 and TRBJ2-1; a weak D match, TRBD1 (6 bases). V was pared by 3 bases and J by 5 bases, with 12 bases between. Germline loops: CDR1 SGDLS, CDR2 YYNGEE. CDR3 length equals 14 residues. The CDR3 nucleotides read TGTGCCAGCAGCGAGAGACAGGCCAACAATGAGCAGTTCTTC. Protein product: CASSERQANNEQFF.

The chain joins TRBV14 to TRBJ2-7; 16 nucleotides line up with TRBD2. The CDR3 has 16 residues. The J segment lost 3 bases and the V segment lost 5 bases, leaving 4 bases of the junction unmatched. Germline CDR1 is SGHDN and CDR2 is FVKESK. Here the CDR3 reads CASSGTSGRAFYEQYF. CDR3 sequence (DNA): TGTGCCAGCAGCGGGACTAGCGGGAGGGCCTTCTACGAGCAGTACTTC.

The rearrangement joins TRBV7-9 to TRBJ2-5, with D possibly matching TRBD1 (6 bases). CDR3 length: 16 residues. The ends were cut back, 2 bases at V and 0 bases at J, with 13 bases in the middle. Germline V gene sequence: CDR1 SEHNR, CDR2 FQNEAQ (reference sequence). The CDR3 coding sequence is TGTGCCAGCAGCTTAAAAGGGGGAACGTACCAAGAGACCCAGTACTTC. Translating gives CASSLKGGTYQETQYF.

With regard to this clone: Different DNA sequences within this sample yield the same CDR3. This chain links TRBV5-1 with TRBJ2-7, with 8 bases aligning to TRBD2. The CDR3 spans 13 residues. The V gene's germline CDR1 is SGHRS and CDR2 YFSETQ. The junction had 1 base not matched to a gene; V was cut back by 2 bases and J by 3 bases. The CDR3 spells CASSFTSGYEQYF. The CDR3 coding sequence is TGCGCCAGCAGCTTCACTAGCGGCTACGAGCAGTACTTC.

V gene TRBV4-2 combines with J gene TRBJ2-7, with D possibly TRBD2 on 5 matching bases. The CDR3 totals 15 residues. CDR1 and CDR2 (germline): LGHNA, YNFKEQ. Trimming took 1 base from V and 0 from J, leaving 10 bases between them. In nucleotides, the CDR3 is TGTGCCAGCAGCCAAGGACGTGGGAGCTCCTACGAGCAGTACTTC. Translating it yields CASSQGRGSSYEQYF.

V is TRBV18 and J is TRBJ2-7, with TRBD1 matching 9 bases. Germline trimming cut 6 bases from V and 2 bases from J; bases unmatched to any gene: 8. The germline V gene encodes CDR1 KGHSH and CDR2 LQKENI. This CDR3 region has 15 residues. As DNA, the CDR3 is TGTGCCAGCTCTCCAAACGACAGGGGGACCTACGAGCAGTACTTC. It translates to CASSPNDRGTYEQYF.